This section outlines one T cell receptor (beta chain) sequence together with its context. This sample is drawn from a study of shared clonotypes between healthy human individuals. Naive CD8 cells lacked CD45RO, underwent positive selection for CCR7 and left out terminally differentiated effector memory CD45RA+ cells. Germline V lookup: CDR1 SGHNT, CDR2 YYREEE (reference sequence). This CDR3 region has 16 residues. Trimming took 2 bases from V and 0 from J, leaving 12 bases between them. Here immunoSEQ multiplex PCR was the method, and the copy in TCRdb shows in-frame clones only, minus some. The sample has around 610,000 clones, roughly 96% seen once.

V and J are TRBV5-4 and TRBJ1-3; D possibly corresponds to TRBD1 (6 bases). Source material: naive CD8+ T cells sorted from blood. This TCR was recovered from a woman in her twenties or thirties in good health. The CDR3 DNA is TGTGCCAGCAGCTTATCAGGGGCCCTCTCTGGAAACACCATATATTTT. Its protein product is CASSLSGALSGNTIYF.